This T cell receptor beta chain was identified in a study of cytomegalovirus exposure and HLA in healthy donors. Study-level background: Genetic ancestry analysis placed about 76% of the approximately 400 donors that were genotyped in the Caucasian-associated cluster. The study, taken as a whole, reports: After further analysis at a later stage, 16,951 TCR beta sequences were associated with HLA alleles at 0.05 false discovery rate. Some TCR beta chains (over 150 of them) were listed as cytomegalovirus-associated. It was reported that the classifier diagnosed cytomegalovirus status with high specificity and sensitivity in both the original and validation cohorts.

The CDR3 runs 15 residues. V was pared by 5 bases and J by 6 bases, with 4 bases of the junction left unmatched. Germline V gene data show CDR1 as SEHNR and CDR2 as FQNEAQ (reference sequence). Comment on this clone: Its antigen is undetermined.

The study ran its PCR with 60 Vbeta and 13 Jbeta primers. Using immunoSEQ multiplex PCR, the repertoire was profiled, and TCRdb retains in-frame clones only, with some absent. The sample gives 120,000 or so clones, 75% to 85% of which show up once; 9% to 9.5% is in the top ten. This chain links TRBV7-9 with TRBJ1-6; 10 bases match TRBD1. This receptor was obtained from a woman aged 45-65 years in good health and CMV-seropositive. Sequencing was done on a sample of PBMCs. The CDR3 loop is CASSPGQGPNSPLHF. The CDR3 bases are TGTGCCAGCAGCCCGGGACAGGGGCCTAATTCACCCCTCCACTTT.